The 27 T cell receptor beta chains below were found in one sample sequenced in a study of radiation and T cells in renal cell carcinoma. Data came from immunoSEQ multiplex PCR; TCRdb stores just in-frame clones and leaves some out. The sample lists 150,000 or so clones; 88% were seen once. Indicated time point: baseline pretreatment blood. The treatment denotes: 15 Gy SBRT to primary tumor, nephrectomy 4 weeks later. Sample: blood, taken from a patient whose treatment included radiotherapy and nephrectomy. Every receptor here comes from a woman aged 45-60 years with renal cell carcinoma.

On this clone: Germline and junction disagree at one end, which may indicate a read error. The DNA of the CDR3 is TGTGCCAGCAGTGGAGGGTCCGGGTTTTGCCTATTC. Its translation is CASSGGSGFCLF. The chain links TRBV6-1 to TRBJ2-7; the D gene is possibly TRBD2 (5 bases). CDR1 and CDR2 from the germline V gene are MNHNS and SASEGT. The CDR3 runs to 12 residues.

The rearrangement uses TRBV12-5 and TRBJ1-2, with D perhaps matching TRBD1 (6 bases). V shed 0 bases and J shed 3 bases, with 11 bases lying between them. This CDR3 has 15 amino acids. Germline CDR1 is LGHNT and CDR2 is FRNRAP. The CDR3 sequence is CASGLVGGADYGYTF. In DNA, the CDR3 is TGTGCTAGTGGTTTGGTAGGGGGGGCGGACTATGGCTACACCTTC. Variable domain in full (rest from reference TRBV12-5 and TRBJ1-2): DARVTQTPRHKVTEMGQEVTMRCQPILGHNTVFWYRQTMMQGLELLAYFRNRAPLDDSGMPKDRFSAEMPDATLATLKIQPSEPRDSAVYFCASGLVGGADYGYTFGSGTRLTVV.

CDR3 protein: CASSYVAGASYEQYF. DNA of the CDR3: TGTGCCAGCAGTTACGTCGCGGGGGCATCCTACGAGCAGTACTTC. The chain uses TRBV6-5 and TRBJ2-7; D might be TRBD2 (7 bases). Trimming cost V 2 bases and J 1 base, with 12 bases left between them. CDR3 length equals 15 residues. The germline gives CDR1 MNHEY, CDR2 SVGAGI.

The J gene is TRBJ1-4, the V gene TRBV5-4; no firm D call. From germline, CDR1 is SGHNT and CDR2 YYREEE (reference sequence). Trimming shortened V by 4 bases and J by 0 bases, and 7 bases separated the two germline ends. CDR3 length: 14 amino acids. This CDR3 is CASSKDATNEKLFF. The CDR3 coding sequence is TGTGCCAGCAGCAAGGATGCAACTAATGAAAAACTGTTTTTT. The full variable domain, with the rest looked up from reference TRBV5-4 and TRBJ1-4, is ETGVTQSPTHLIKTRGQQVTLRCSSQSGHNTVSWYQQALGQGPQFIFQYYREEENGRGNFPPRFSGLQFPNYSSELNVNALELDDSALYLCASSKDATNEKLFFGSGTQLSVL.

This rearrangement joins TRBV28 to TRBJ2-1; D is uncertain. V was clipped by 5 bases and J by 0 bases, with 20 bases between them. The germline V gene has CDR1 MDHEN and CDR2 SYDVKM. CDR3 length equals 18 residues. The CDR3 region is CASSPPVFSLRSYNEQFF. As DNA, the CDR3 is TGTGCCAGCAGTCCCCCCGTATTCAGTCTCCGCTCCTACAATGAGCAGTTCTTC.

V is TRBV11-3 and J is TRBJ2-1; D gene uncertain. This CDR3 region has 14 residues. V lost 2 bases to trimming and J lost 8 bases, with 13 bases between them. CDR1 and CDR2 (germline): SGHNT, YENEEA. The CDR3: CASSLRLSGHEQFF. The CDR3 bases are TGTGCCAGCAGCTTACGACTCTCTGGCCATGAGCAGTTCTTC.

This clone was observed a few times. The chain links TRBV5-8 to TRBJ1-2; D gene unclear. The CDR3 loop spans 14 amino acids. Germline V gene sequence: CDR1 SGHTS, CDR2 YDEGEE. The ends were cut back, 1 base at V and 3 bases at J, with 10 bases in the middle. The DNA for the CDR3 is TGTGCCAGCAGCTTGAGGGCGGTGGACTATGGCTACACCTTC. Encoded protein: CASSLRAVDYGYTF.

J is TRBJ2-3 and V is TRBV6-6, with D maybe TRBD1 (5 bases). The CDR3 covers 16 residues. The germline V gene has CDR1 MNHNY and CDR2 SVGAGI (reference sequence). V dropped 5 bases and J dropped 1 base, with 16 bases sitting between them. The CDR3 is CASSRLTIGGTDTQYF. In DNA form, the CDR3 reads TGTGCCAGCAGTCGCTTAACTATAGGGGGCACAGATACGCAGTATTTT.

This sequence joins TRBV7-2 and TRBJ1-3, with D tentatively TRBD1 (5 bases). Trimming shortened V by 5 bases and J by 0 bases, and 11 bases separated the two germline ends. From germline, CDR1 is SGHTA and CDR2 FQGNSA. This CDR3 comprises 15 residues. CDR3 sequence: CASSRTYDSGNTIYF. The CDR3 DNA follows: TGTGCCAGCAGCCGGACATACGACTCTGGAAACACCATATATTTT.

This sequence joins TRBV9 and TRBJ1-3, with D possibly matching TRBD1 (5 bases). V was cut by 3 bases and J by 3 bases, with 19 bases left in between. Germline values: CDR1 SGDLS, CDR2 YYNGEE. CDR3 size: 17 residues. CDR3 nucleotide sequence: TGTGCCAGCAGCGGAGGCTGGGGGGGTCTTTTTGGAAACACCATATATTTT. It yields the protein CASSGGWGGLFGNTIYF.

The chain combines TRBV7-2 with TRBJ2-2; 12 bases agree with TRBD1. The V gene end was trimmed by 1 base and the J gene end by 6 bases; junction bases not matched to a gene: 9. The CDR3 contains 18 residues. CDR1 and CDR2 from the germline V gene are SGHTA and FQGNSA. CDR3 protein: CASSLGLGQGARAGELFF. Here the CDR3 DNA reads TGTGCCAGCAGCTTAGGTTTGGGACAGGGGGCGCGAGCCGGGGAGCTGTTTTTT.

This clone has a single count. The chain carries TRBV12-5 and TRBJ1-1; a weak D match, TRBD1 (6 bases). The CDR3 is 16 residues long. The germline V gene encodes CDR1 LGHNT and CDR2 FRNRAP. Trimming took 7 bases from V and 0 from J, leaving 18 bases between them. CDR3 sequence: CASASRKDSLNTEAFF. In nucleotides, the CDR3 is TGTGCTAGTGCCTCAAGAAAGGACAGCCTGAACACTGAAGCTTTCTTT.

The V and J genes are TRBV6-1 and TRBJ1-2; D possibly corresponds to TRBD1 (5 bases). In germline, CDR1 is MNHNS, CDR2 SASEGT. The CDR3 is 15 amino acids. V was pared by 4 bases and J by 3 bases, with 15 bases between. CDR3 DNA sequence: TGTGCCAGCAGTGCGAGCTCGGGGGAGGACTATGGCTACACCTTC. It yields the protein CASSASSGEDYGYTF.

On this clone: This sample also contains other DNA sequences that code for the same CDR3. This sequence joins TRBV19 and TRBJ1-5; D is unclear. This CDR3 has 14 residues. Looked up from germline, CDR1 is LNHDA and CDR2 is SQIVND (reference sequence). Trimming took 3 bases from V and 1 from J, leaving 7 bases between them. The CDR3 DNA reads TGTGCCAGTAGTATTGGAAGCAGCAATCAGCCCCAGCATTTT. Protein product: CASSIGSSNQPQHF.

The chain joins TRBV6-1 to TRBJ2-7; tentative D call: TRBD2 (5 bases). This CDR3 spans 14 amino acids. The V gene lost 5 bases and the J gene lost 7 bases, with 18 bases spanning the gap. The germline V gene has CDR1 MNHNS and CDR2 SASEGT. The chain's CDR3 is CASSSRQGWREQYF. In DNA, the CDR3 is TGTGCCAGCAGTAGTCGACAAGGATGGAGGGAGCAGTACTTC.

The rearrangement links TRBV11-1 to TRBJ2-3; 7 bases fit TRBD1. In germline, CDR1 is SGHAT, CDR2 FQDESV (reference sequence). This CDR3 region has 15 residues. Trimming at V came to 4 bases and at J to 2 bases, leaving 6 bases not matched to a gene. The CDR3 sequence is CASSSSGTATDTQYF. DNA of the CDR3: TGTGCCAGCAGCTCTTCCGGGACAGCCACAGATACGCAGTATTTT.

V gene TRBV29-1 combines with J gene TRBJ1-5; 8 positions agree with TRBD1. J was trimmed by 4 bases and V by 7 bases; bases with no gene match: 12. CDR1 is SQVTM and CDR2 is ANQGSEA in the germline V gene. CDR3 length: 15 amino acids. The CDR3 DNA is TGCAGCGCTCTTTTACCGGGACAGGCAAATCAGCCCCAGCATTTT. It codes for CSALLPGQANQPQHF.

This clone was counted once. Here the CDR3 DNA reads TGCGCCAGCAGCCAGATGGTTGGGACGCCGGCGGGTGGCTACACCTTC. Amino acids: CASSQMVGTPAGGYTF. V gene TRBV4-1 combines with J gene TRBJ1-2, with D maybe TRBD1 (5 bases). V dropped 3 bases and J dropped 7 bases, with 21 bases sitting between them. CDR1 MGHRA and CDR2 YSYEKL come from the germline V gene. This CDR3 contains 16 residues.

The gene calls are TRBV6-5 and TRBJ2-1, with D uncertain. CDR3 length: 15 amino acids. Trimming shortened V by 5 bases and J by 6 bases, and 17 bases separated the two germline ends. CDR1 MNHEY and CDR2 SVGAGI come from the germline V gene. The chain's CDR3 is CASSHGRMFSNEQFF. Written as DNA, the CDR3 is TGTGCCAGCAGTCACGGCCGTATGTTTAGCAATGAGCAGTTCTTC.

The chain has TRBV5-1 and TRBJ2-5; 8 nucleotides agree with TRBD1. Trimming cost V 4 bases and J 5 bases; bases outside gene matches: 4. The CDR3 is made up of 13 amino acids. Germline V gives CDR1 SGHRS, CDR2 YFSETQ. CDR3 protein: CASSRQGRETQYF. The CDR3 coding sequence is TGCGCCAGCAGCAGACAGGGGAGGGAGACCCAGTACTTC.

The chain joins TRBV19 to TRBJ1-6; D is possibly TRBD1 (5 bases). This CDR3 has 14 amino acids. V was clipped by 2 bases and J by 10 bases, with 12 bases between them. CDR1 and CDR2 (germline): LNHDA, SQIVND (reference sequence). Here the CDR3 reads CASSISGRDSPLHF. CDR3 nucleotides: TGTGCCAGTAGTATATCGGGACGGGACTCACCCCTCCACTTT.

The chain uses TRBV15 and TRBJ1-3, with unresolved D. The ends were cut back, 0 bases at V and 1 base at J, with 7 bases in the middle. Germline lookup yields CDR1 LNHNV and CDR2 YYDKDF (reference sequence). This CDR3 has 15 amino acids. The CDR3 DNA follows: TGTGCCACCAGCAGAGATCGGGAGTCTGGAAACACCATATATTTT. Protein product: CATSRDRESGNTIYF.

V usage is TRBV5-1 and J usage is TRBJ2-5, with D possibly TRBD2 on 6 matching bases. The V and J ends lost 1 base and 5 bases respectively, with 15 bases between them. This CDR3 contains 15 residues. Germline CDR1 is SGHRS and CDR2 is YFSETQ. The CDR3, as DNA: TGCGCCAGCAGCTTGAGCTTGGGGGAGGAGGAGACCCAGTACTTC. It codes for CASSLSLGEEETQYF. Supplemented by reference TRBV5-1 and TRBJ2-5, the full variable domain reads KAGVTQTPRYLIKTRGQQVTLSCSPISGHRSVSWYQQTPGQGLQFLFEYFSETQRNKGNFPGRFSGRQFSNSRSEMNVSTLELGDSALYLCASSLSLGEEETQYFGPGTRLLVL.

V usage is TRBV5-6 and J usage is TRBJ1-6, with TRBD1 identical over 8 bases. Per the germline V gene, CDR1 is SGHDT and CDR2 is YYEEEE. This CDR3 is 16 amino acids long. Losses at the gene ends were 3 bases for V and 7 bases for J; bases not matched to a gene: 9. This CDR3 reads CASSWDQGARNSPLHF. The CDR3 DNA is TGTGCCAGCAGCTGGGATCAGGGGGCGCGGAATTCACCCCTCCACTTT. The variable domain in full, completed from reference TRBV5-6 and TRBJ1-6, reads DAGVTQSPTHLIKTRGQQVTLRCSPKSGHDTVSWYQQALGQGPQFIFQYYEEEERQRGNFPDRFSGHQFPNYSSELNVNALLLGDSALYLCASSWDQGARNSPLHFGNGTRLTVT.

The V and J genes are TRBV9 and TRBJ1-1; no reliable D call. Germline V gene sequence: CDR1 SGDLS, CDR2 YYNGEE. The V end was cut by 1 base, the J end by 0 bases, with 16 bases between. The CDR3 totals 17 residues. CDR3 loop: CASSVYQVADMNTEAFF. The DNA for the CDR3 is TGTGCCAGCAGCGTATATCAAGTGGCAGATATGAACACTGAAGCTTTCTTT.

By its share, this clone is medium-sized. The chain combines TRBV7-2 with TRBJ1-4, with D maybe TRBD1 (5 bases). Germline CDR1 and CDR2: SGHTA and FQGNSA. The V and J ends lost 1 base and 8 bases respectively, with 14 bases between them. The length of the CDR3 is 15 residues. The CDR3 DNA follows: TGTGCCAGCAGCTTAGGTTCTGGACACCGGGAAAAACTGTTTTTT. Its protein product is CASSLGSGHREKLFF.

Only a few counts were recorded for this clone. The chain joins TRBV19 to TRBJ2-2, with D tentatively TRBD1 (5 bases). The V gene lost 6 bases and the J gene lost 0 bases, with 8 bases spanning the gap. The germline V gene encodes CDR1 LNHDA and CDR2 SQIVND (reference sequence). This CDR3 comprises 14 residues. The CDR3 DNA reads TGTGCCAGTAGGGGGCCGGCGAACACCGGGGAGCTGTTTTTT. It is translated as CASRGPANTGELFF.